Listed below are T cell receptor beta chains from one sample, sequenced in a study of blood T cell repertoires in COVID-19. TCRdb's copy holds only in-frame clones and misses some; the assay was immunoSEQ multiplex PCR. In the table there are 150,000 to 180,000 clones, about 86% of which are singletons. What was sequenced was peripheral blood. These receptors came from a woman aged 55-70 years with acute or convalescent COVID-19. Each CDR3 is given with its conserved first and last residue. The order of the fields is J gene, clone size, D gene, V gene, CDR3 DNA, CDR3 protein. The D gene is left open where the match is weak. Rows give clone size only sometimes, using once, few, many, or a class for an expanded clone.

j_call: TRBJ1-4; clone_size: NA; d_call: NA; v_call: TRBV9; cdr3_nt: TGTGCCAGCAGCGCACGTTCACAGGGAACTAATGAAAAACTGTTTTTT; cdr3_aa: CASSARSQGTNEKLFF
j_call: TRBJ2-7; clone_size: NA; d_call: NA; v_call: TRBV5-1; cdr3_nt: TGCGCCAGCAGCCACGACAGTTCCTACGAGCAGTACTTC; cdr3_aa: CASSHDSSYEQYF
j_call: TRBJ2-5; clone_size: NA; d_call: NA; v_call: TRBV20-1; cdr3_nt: TGCAGTGCTGGACAGTCGGAGACCCAGTACTTC; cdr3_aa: CSAGQSETQYF
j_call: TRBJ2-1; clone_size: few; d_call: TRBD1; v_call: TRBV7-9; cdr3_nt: TGTGCCAGCAGCCCCGAGGACAGGGCAGGGTTCTTC; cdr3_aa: CASSPEDRAGFF
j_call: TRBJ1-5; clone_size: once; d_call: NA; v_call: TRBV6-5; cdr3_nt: TGTGCCAGCAATATCAGTCCCAATCAGCCCCAGCATTTT; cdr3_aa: CASNISPNQPQHF
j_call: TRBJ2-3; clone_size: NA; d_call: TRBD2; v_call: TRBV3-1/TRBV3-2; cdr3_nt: TGTGCCAGCAGCCGGGGGACTAGCGGGGGCACAGATACGCAGTATTTT; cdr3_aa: CASSRGTSGGTDTQYF
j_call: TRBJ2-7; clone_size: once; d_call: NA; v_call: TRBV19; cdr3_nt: TGTGCCAGTAGTATAGTGAACAGCCCCTACGAGCAGTACTTC; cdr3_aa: CASSIVNSPYEQYF
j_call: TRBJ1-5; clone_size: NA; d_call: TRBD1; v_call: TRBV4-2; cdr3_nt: TGTGCCAGCAGCCAAGGCGGGACAGACCACAGACAGCCCCAGCATTTT; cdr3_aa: CASSQGGTDHRQPQHF
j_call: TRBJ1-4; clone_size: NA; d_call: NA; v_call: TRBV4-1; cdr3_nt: TGCGCCAGCAGCCAAGACTCTGGCACCACAACTAATGAAAAACTGTTTTTT; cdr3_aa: CASSQDSGTTTNEKLFF
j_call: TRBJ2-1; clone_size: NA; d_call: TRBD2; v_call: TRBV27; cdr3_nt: TGTGCCAGCAGACTAGCGGGGGCGAACAATGAGCAGTTCTTC; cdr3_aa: CASRLAGANNEQFF
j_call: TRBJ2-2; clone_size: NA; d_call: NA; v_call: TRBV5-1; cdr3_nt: TGCGCCAGCAGCTTGGGTCGGAACACCGGGGAGCTGTTTTTT; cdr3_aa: CASSLGRNTGELFF
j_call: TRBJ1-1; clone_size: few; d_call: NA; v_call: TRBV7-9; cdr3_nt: TGTGCCAGCAGACTCGGCAGGGAGAACACTGAAGCTTTCTTT; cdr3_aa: CASRLGRENTEAFF
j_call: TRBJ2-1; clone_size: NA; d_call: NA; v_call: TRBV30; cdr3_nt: TGTGCCTGGAGTGTATTGTCAGGGGTCGATGAGCAGTTCTTC; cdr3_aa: CAWSVLSGVDEQFF
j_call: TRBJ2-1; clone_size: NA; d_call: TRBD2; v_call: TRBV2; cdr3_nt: TGTGCCAGCAGGGTACCAGCGGGGGGGCTGAATGAGCAGTTCTTC; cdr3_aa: CASRVPAGGLNEQFF
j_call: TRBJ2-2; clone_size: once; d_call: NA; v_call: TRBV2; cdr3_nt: TGTGCCAGCAGTTCCCGACAGAGCACCGGGGAGCTGTTTTTT; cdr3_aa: CASSSRQSTGELFF
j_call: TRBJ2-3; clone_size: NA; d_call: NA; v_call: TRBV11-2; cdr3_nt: TGTGCCAGCAGCTTAGTTGCAGGGATAGATACGCAGTATTTT; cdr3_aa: CASSLVAGIDTQYF
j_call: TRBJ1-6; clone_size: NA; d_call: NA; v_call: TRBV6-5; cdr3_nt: TGTGCCACCCCGCGGGAGGGGAGTTATAATTCACCCCTCCACTTT; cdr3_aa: CATPREGSYNSPLHF
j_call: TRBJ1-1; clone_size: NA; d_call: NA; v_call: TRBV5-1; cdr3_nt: TGCGCCAGCAGCCGGGACACCCTCTCGAACACTGAAGCTTTCTTT; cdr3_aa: CASSRDTLSNTEAFF
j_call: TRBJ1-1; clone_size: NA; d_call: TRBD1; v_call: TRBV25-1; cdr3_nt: TGTGCCAGCAGTGAAACGGGCAGGGGGTTGAGCACTGAAGCTTTCTTT; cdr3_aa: CASSETGRGLSTEAFF
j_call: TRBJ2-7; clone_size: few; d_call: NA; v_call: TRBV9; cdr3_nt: TGTGCCCCACCCCCACAGGCGAGCTCCTACGAGCAGTACTTC; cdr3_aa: CAPPPQASSYEQYF
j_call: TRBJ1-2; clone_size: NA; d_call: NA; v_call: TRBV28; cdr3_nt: TGTGCGCATTCCGTCGGGGGGCGCGTTGGGGGCTACACCTTC; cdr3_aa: CAHSVGGRVGGYTF
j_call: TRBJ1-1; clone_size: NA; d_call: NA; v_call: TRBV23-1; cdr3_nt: TGCGCCAGCCGACCCTCCCGGGTGTTTCAGGGAAATGAAGCTTTCTTT; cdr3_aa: CASRPSRVFQGNEAFF
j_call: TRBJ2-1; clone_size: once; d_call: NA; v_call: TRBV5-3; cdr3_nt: TGTGCCAGAAGACTTCTATCGTACTACAACAATGAGCAGTTCTTC; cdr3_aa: CARRLLSYYNNEQFF
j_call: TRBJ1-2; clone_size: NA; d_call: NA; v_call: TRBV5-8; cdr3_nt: TGTGCCAGCAGCTTGGTTCTCAGGCACGGCTACACCTTC; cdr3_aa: CASSLVLRHGYTF
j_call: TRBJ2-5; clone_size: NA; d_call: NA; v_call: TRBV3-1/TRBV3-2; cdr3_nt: TGTGCCAGCAGCCAACAGGGGCAGAGAATCTACTTC; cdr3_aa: CASSQQGQRIYF
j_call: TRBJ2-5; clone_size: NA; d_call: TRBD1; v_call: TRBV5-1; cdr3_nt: TGCGCCAGCAGCTTAGGGGACAGGGATCAAGAGACCCAGTACTTC; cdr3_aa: CASSLGDRDQETQYF
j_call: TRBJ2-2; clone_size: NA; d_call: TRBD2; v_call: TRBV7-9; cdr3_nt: TGTGCCAGCAGTCCCGCCGGGACTAGCGCCGGGGAGCTGTTTTTT; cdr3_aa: CASSPAGTSAGELFF
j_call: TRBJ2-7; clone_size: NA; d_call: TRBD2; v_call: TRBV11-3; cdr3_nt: TGTGCCAGCAGCCGGACTAGCGGGGGCCACCAGTACTTC; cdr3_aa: CASSRTSGGHQYF
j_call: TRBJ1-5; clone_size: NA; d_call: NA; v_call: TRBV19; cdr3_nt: TGTGCCAGTAGTATACAGGGTTGGGAGCCCCAGCATTTT; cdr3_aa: CASSIQGWEPQHF
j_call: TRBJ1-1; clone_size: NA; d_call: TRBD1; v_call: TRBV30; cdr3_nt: TGTGCCTGGAGGGACAGGGGTTTTGAAGCTTTCTTT; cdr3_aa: CAWRDRGFEAFF
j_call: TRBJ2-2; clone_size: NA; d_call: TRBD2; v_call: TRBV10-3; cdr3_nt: TGTGCCATCGGCCCTAGCGGGGGGTCGAACACCGGGGAGCTGTTTTTT; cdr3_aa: CAIGPSGGSNTGELFF
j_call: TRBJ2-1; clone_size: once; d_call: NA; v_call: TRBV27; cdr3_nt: TGTGCCAGCAGTTTATCGTTCCGGGGGACCTACAATGAGCAGTTCTTC; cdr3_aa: CASSLSFRGTYNEQFF